These 32 T cell receptor beta chains share one sample of origin, sequenced in a study of shared clonotypes between healthy human individuals. Data came from immunoSEQ multiplex PCR; TCRdb stores just in-frame clones and leaves some out. This sample carries about 2.1 million clones, around 93% of them seen once, and the ten largest clones take around 1.7%. In the naive CD8 group, cells lacked CD45RO and were positively selected for CCR7, so terminally differentiated effector memory CD45RA+ cells were left out. The specimen sequenced was naive CD8+ T cells from PBMCs. The receptors derive from a man between 18 and 35 years old in good health. Some clones in this sample may be carry-over from other donors' samples.

This clone was detected only once. The J gene is TRBJ2-1, the V gene TRBV27; 11 bases map to TRBD2. The CDR3 runs 14 residues. V lost 8 bases, J lost 10 bases, and 10 bases stayed unmatched. The germline V gene has CDR1 MNHEY and CDR2 SMNVEV (reference sequence). CDR3 region: CASRTGTSGIEQFF. The CDR3 region has the DNA TGTGCCAGCCGGACCGGGACTAGCGGTATCGAGCAGTTCTTC.

CDR3 sequence: CASSFRDRGLKETQYF. CDR3 coding DNA: TGTGCCAGCAGTTTTCGGGACAGGGGGTTGAAAGAGACCCAGTACTTC. The chain links TRBV27 to TRBJ2-5, with 11 bases matching TRBD1. The CDR3 extends over 16 amino acids. V lost 3 bases, J lost 3 bases, and 6 bases stayed unmatched. Germline V gives CDR1 MNHEY, CDR2 SMNVEV (reference sequence).

The chain joins TRBV4-1 to TRBJ1-2; 7 bases agree with TRBD1. The CDR3 consists of 15 residues. V lost 1 base, J lost 4 bases, and 6 bases stayed unmatched. Germline V CDR1 and CDR2: MGHRA, YSYEKL. The CDR3 DNA sequence: TGCGCCAGCAGCCAAGGCCGGGACAGCTCCTATGGCTACACCTTC. It specifies CASSQGRDSSYGYTF.

Comments on this clone: Different DNA sequences within this sample yield the same CDR3. The CDR3 DNA follows: TGTGCCAGCTGCTCGGGCTCCTACGAGCAGTACTTC. Amino acids: CASCSGSYEQYF. This chain connects TRBV7-9 to TRBJ2-7, with D hard to call. This CDR3 has 12 amino acids. Trimming took off 8 bases at V and 0 bases at J, with 8 bases between the two ends. Germline V gene sequence: CDR1 SEHNR, CDR2 FQNEAQ (reference sequence).

The V and J genes are TRBV25-1 and TRBJ2-5, with TRBD2 matching over 7 bases. Germline V gene lookup returns CDR1 MGHDK and CDR2 SYGVNS. This CDR3 spans 17 amino acids. The ends lost 5 bases at V and 5 bases at J; junction bases unmatched: 17. The CDR3 nucleotides read TGTGCCAGCAGTTACGGACGGAGCGGGAACGAGGGGGAGACCCAGTACTTC. It codes for CASSYGRSGNEGETQYF.

The chain has TRBV5-1 and TRBJ2-1; 11 bases are shared with TRBD2. After removal of 2 bases from V and 7 bases from J, the junction contained 8 bases not matched to a gene. This CDR3 is built from 16 residues. In germline, CDR1 is SGHRS, CDR2 YFSETQ. The CDR3 coding sequence is TGCGCCAGCAGCTTCCCACCGGGACTAGCGGTAAATGAGCAGTTCTTC. The encoded protein is CASSFPPGLAVNEQFF.

This clone is a singleton in its sample. The chain couples TRBV2 to TRBJ2-7; D is undetermined. V dropped 6 bases and J dropped 3 bases, with 18 bases sitting between them. Germline CDR1 is SNHLY and CDR2 is FYNNEI. There are 15 residues in the CDR3. This chain's CDR3 is CASSLGQALIYEQYF. Here the CDR3 DNA reads TGTGCCAGCAGCCTTGGGCAGGCGTTAATCTACGAGCAGTACTTC.

The chain employs TRBV4-1 and TRBJ2-1, with D perhaps matching TRBD1 (5 bases). The germline V gene encodes CDR1 MGHRA and CDR2 YSYEKL. The CDR3 loop spans 12 amino acids. V lost 0 bases, J lost 14 bases, and 11 bases lay in between. CDR3 sequence (DNA): TGCGCCAGCAGCCAAGATGGGCCAGGGAAGTTCTTC. It is translated as CASSQDGPGKFF.

The rearrangement links TRBV6-6 to TRBJ2-1; perhaps TRBD1 as D (6 bases). The CDR3 spans 13 residues. The germline V gene encodes CDR1 MNHNY and CDR2 SVGAGI (reference sequence). V was cut by 4 bases and J by 6 bases, with 10 bases left in between. CDR3 sequence: CASSLLGGNEQFF. Here the CDR3 DNA reads TGTGCCAGCAGTTTACTAGGGGGCAATGAGCAGTTCTTC.

Note on this clone: A much larger clone differs by one base, so this may be a read error. Other DNA sequences within the sample encode an identical CDR3. The V call is TRBV5-5, the J call TRBJ2-7; the D is unclear. V shed 3 bases and J shed 1 base, with 2 bases lying between them. Germline V gene data show CDR1 as SGHKS and CDR2 as YYEKEE (reference sequence). The CDR3 runs to 11 residues. CDR3 coding DNA: TGTGCCAGCAGCTCTTCCTACGAGCAGTACTTC. As protein: CASSSSYEQYF.

V is TRBV27 and J is TRBJ2-1; D not resolved. The CDR3 extends over 16 amino acids. CDR1 and CDR2 from the germline V gene are MNHEY and SMNVEV (reference sequence). V lost 5 bases and J 1 base, leaving 15 bases between the germline ends. The CDR3 region is CASSKATARSYNEQFF. The CDR3 region has the DNA TGTGCCAGCAGTAAAGCAACAGCGAGATCCTACAATGAGCAGTTCTTC.

The chain joins TRBV6-1 to TRBJ1-3; D is ambiguous. Germline V gene data show CDR1 as MNHNS and CDR2 as SASEGT. V was shortened by 2 bases and J by 0 bases, with 11 bases between the two germline ends. This CDR3 spans 16 amino acids. This CDR3 is CASSEFEAYSGNTIYF. The CDR3, as DNA: TGTGCCAGCAGTGAATTTGAGGCCTACTCTGGAAACACCATATATTTT.

The chain has TRBV27 and TRBJ2-5; no firm D call. Germline assignment: CDR1 MNHEY and CDR2 SMNVEV (reference sequence). This CDR3 has 14 residues. V was trimmed by 2 bases and J by 4 bases, leaving 11 bases between them. CDR3 DNA: TGTGCCAGCAGTTTAGGGTTCAGGACAGAGACCCAGTACTTC. This encodes CASSLGFRTETQYF.

The V and J genes are TRBV15 and TRBJ2-5, with D possibly being TRBD1 (5 bases). Trimming took off 5 bases at V and 4 bases at J, with 11 bases between the two ends. Germline V CDR1 and CDR2: LNHNV, YYDKDF (reference sequence). This CDR3 comprises 13 residues. This CDR3 reads CATSDRFPETQYF. The CDR3 nucleotides are TGTGCCACCAGCGACAGATTTCCAGAGACCCAGTACTTC.

In this sample, this clone turned up once. The chain recombines TRBV7-6 with TRBJ1-1; D perhaps matches TRBD1 (5 bases). Trimming pared 6 bases from V and 1 base from J, leaving 9 bases between. Germline CDR1 SGHVS, CDR2 FNYEAQ. The CDR3 sequence is 13 residues long. CDR3 protein: CASSRGKNTEAFF. The CDR3 DNA reads TGTGCCAGCAGTCGGGGGAAGAACACTGAAGCTTTCTTT.

The chain carries TRBV19 and TRBJ2-3, with 9 bases fitting TRBD2. J lost 2 bases, V lost 0 bases, and 6 bases had no gene match. Germline-derived CDR1 and CDR2 are LNHDA and SQIVND (reference sequence). The CDR3 is made up of 17 amino acids. CDR3 DNA sequence: TGTGCCAGTAGTATAGATCGTAGCGGGAGCGTCACAGATACGCAGTATTTT. This sequence encodes CASSIDRSGSVTDTQYF.

J is TRBJ2-3 and V is TRBV7-8; D ambiguous. Per the germline V gene, CDR1 is SGHVS and CDR2 is FQNEAQ. V was shortened by 1 base and J by 4 bases, with 12 bases between the two germline ends. The CDR3 totals 15 residues. The CDR3 DNA reads TGTGCCAGCAGCTTAGGGGTCCCGCTCCCAGATACGCAGTATTTT. It codes for CASSLGVPLPDTQYF.

This chain uses TRBV15 with TRBJ2-5; TRBD1 aligns across 8 bases. CDR1 is LNHNV, CDR2 YYDKDF, per germline (reference sequence). The CDR3 is 16 amino acids. The J segment lost 3 bases and the V segment lost 0 bases, leaving 6 bases of the junction unmatched. CDR3 protein: CATSREFPGGKETQYF. In DNA form, the CDR3 reads TGTGCCACCAGCAGAGAGTTCCCAGGGGGCAAAGAGACCCAGTACTTC.

This clone came up once. The rearrangement uses TRBV11-2 and TRBJ1-2; D is undetermined. Germline values: CDR1 SGHAT, CDR2 FQNNGV. The CDR3 spans 14 residues. V lost 0 bases and J lost 4, with 9 bases in between. DNA of the CDR3: TGTGCCAGCAGCTTAGATAAACAGAGCTATGGCTACACCTTC. Protein sequence: CASSLDKQSYGYTF.

The rearrangement uses TRBV7-3 and TRBJ2-2; 13 nucleotides agree with TRBD2. CDR3 length: 17 residues. The ends lost 5 bases at V and 7 bases at J; junction bases unmatched: 10. In germline, CDR1 is SGHTA, CDR2 FQGTGA. The CDR3 protein is CASSPSGTSGILGELFF. CDR3 sequence (DNA): TGTGCCAGCAGCCCGTCCGGGACTAGCGGGATCCTCGGGGAGCTGTTTTTT.

The chain uses TRBV14 and TRBJ1-5; D is unclear. Trimming left V 2 bases short and J 6 bases short, with 8 bases between. The V gene's germline CDR1 is SGHDN and CDR2 FVKESK. This CDR3 is 13 amino acids long. The CDR3 DNA follows: TGTGCCAGCAGCCAATTTAACGTTCAGCCCCAGCATTTT. Its protein product is CASSQFNVQPQHF.

V usage is TRBV5-1 and J usage is TRBJ2-2; D uncertain. Trimming stripped 0 bases from V and 7 bases from J, with 7 bases between. CDR1 and CDR2 (germline): SGHRS, YFSETQ. This CDR3 has 13 residues. The CDR3 DNA reads as TGCGCCAGCAGCTTGGAGGACGGCGGGGAGCTGTTTTTT. It encodes CASSLEDGGELFF.

This chain joins TRBV5-4 and TRBJ2-7; D remains unclear. Per germline, CDR1 SGHNT and CDR2 YYREEE (reference sequence). This CDR3 comprises 12 residues. Between the trimmed V and J ends, which lost 2 bases and 2 bases, there was a span of 5 bases. The CDR3 bases are TGTGCCAGCAGCTTAAGACCCTACGAGCAGTACTTC. Residues: CASSLRPYEQYF.

This clone has only a few counts. This chain joins TRBV28 and TRBJ1-1; tentative D call: TRBD1 (5 bases). Germline values: CDR1 MDHEN, CDR2 SYDVKM. The CDR3 loop spans 15 amino acids. The ends were cut back, 3 bases at V and 2 bases at J, with 13 bases in the middle. The CDR3 DNA reads as TGTGCCAGCAGTTTCCTCCTGACAGCAAACACTGAAGCTTTCTTT. Amino acids: CASSFLLTANTEAFF.

V is TRBV14 and J is TRBJ2-2; 12 positions match TRBD2. Germline CDR1 is SGHDN and CDR2 is FVKESK. V was clipped by 8 bases and J by 7 bases; unmatched bases: 8. The CDR3 sequence is 15 residues long. CDR3 region: CASRRLAGANGELFF. DNA for the CDR3: TGTGCCAGCCGCAGACTAGCGGGAGCGAACGGGGAGCTGTTTTTT.

The gene calls are TRBV5-1 and TRBJ2-5; tentative D call: TRBD2 (6 bases). Per the germline V gene, CDR1 is SGHRS and CDR2 is YFSETQ. Trimming shortened V by 4 bases and J by 5 bases, and 15 bases separated the two germline ends. The CDR3 is made up of 14 amino acids. The CDR3 DNA sequence: TGCGCCAGCAGCGCGGGACTCGGACGGGAGACCCAGTACTTC. It yields the protein CASSAGLGRETQYF.

This rearrangement joins TRBV7-3 to TRBJ2-2, with TRBD2 as a possible D gene (6 bases). V was clipped by 3 bases and J by 5 bases, with 10 bases between them. The CDR3 is 14 amino acids. Germline V gene sequence: CDR1 SGHTA, CDR2 FQGTGA. The CDR3 DNA sequence: TGTGCCAGCAGCTTGTACGGAGGGACCGGGGAGCTGTTTTTT. Translated, it gives CASSLYGGTGELFF.

The rearrangement links TRBV19 to TRBJ1-1; the match to TRBD1 covers 9 bases. V was clipped by 5 bases and J by 5 bases; unmatched bases: 9. Germline V gives CDR1 LNHDA, CDR2 SQIVND (reference sequence). The CDR3 has 15 amino acids. CDR3 residues: CASSFRTGAGTEAFF. CDR3 DNA: TGTGCCAGTAGTTTCCGGACAGGGGCTGGTACTGAAGCTTTCTTT.

The CDR3 loop reads CASSAETGQEYNEQFF. The CDR3 DNA reads as TGTGCCAGCAGCGCCGAGACAGGGCAGGAGTACAATGAGCAGTTCTTC. V is TRBV9 and J is TRBJ2-1; 7 bases agree with TRBD1. Germline-derived CDR1 and CDR2 are SGDLS and YYNGEE. CDR3 length: 16 residues. J was trimmed by 4 bases and V by 3 bases; bases with no gene match: 10.

V and J are TRBV18 and TRBJ2-3; possible D gene TRBD1, 5 bases. V dropped 0 bases and J dropped 0 bases, with 10 bases sitting between them. In germline, CDR1 is KGHSH, CDR2 LQKENI. The CDR3 is made up of 16 amino acids. DNA of the CDR3: TGTGCCAGCTCACCACCTGTTACAGGTAGCACAGATACGCAGTATTTT. This codes for CASSPPVTGSTDTQYF.

As regards this clone: Within the sample, other DNA sequences also encode this same CDR3. The chain uses TRBV27 and TRBJ2-1; D gene unclear. This CDR3 is built from 10 residues. Germline V gives CDR1 MNHEY, CDR2 SMNVEV (reference sequence). Trimming cost V 8 bases and J 4 bases, with 3 bases left between them. CDR3 DNA sequence: TGTGCCAGCGGTTACAATGAGCAGTTCTTC. Translating gives CASGYNEQFF.

The V gene is TRBV11-2, the J gene TRBJ2-7; 15 bases match TRBD2. The germline CDR1 and CDR2 sequences are SGHAT and FQNNGV. The CDR3 runs 18 residues. V lost 3 bases and J lost 3; bases outside the gene matches: 9. Written as DNA, the CDR3 is TGTGCCAGCAGCTTCGCCCCAGGACTAGCGGGAGGGAACTACGAGCAGTACTTC. It codes for CASSFAPGLAGGNYEQYF.